These 17 T cell receptor beta chains came from one sample sequenced in a study of CD8+ T cells in alopecia areata. Extracted RNA was reverse transcribed into cDNA, the sequencing template. The table came from immunoSEQ multiplex PCR; TCRdb's copy has only in-frame clones and leaves some out. Seen here are 150,000 to 180,000 clones, less than 65% observed once, and the top ten hold 19%. This material consisted of CD8+ T cells sorted from blood, taken at week 0. The origin of the receptors is a human donor with alopecia areata.

The rearrangement uses TRBV4-3 and TRBJ2-5; D remains unclear. The CDR3 runs 12 residues. The ends were cut back, 2 bases at V and 5 bases at J, with 6 bases in the middle. The germline CDR1 and CDR2 sequences are LGHNA and YSLEER. CDR3 bases: TGCGCCAGCAGCCAATTCGGGGAGACCCAGTACTTC. Translating it yields CASSQFGETQYF.

As to this clone: This sample includes further DNA sequences coding for the same CDR3. The genes are TRBV5-1 and TRBJ1-1; TRBD1 matches 8 bases. This CDR3 has 13 residues. V lost 3 bases, J lost 6 bases, and 4 bases stayed unmatched. From germline, CDR1 is SGHRS and CDR2 YFSETQ. In nucleotides, the CDR3 is TGCGCCAGCAGCTCGGACAGGGTCTCTGAAGCTTTCTTT. It codes for CASSSDRVSEAFF.

This clone was picked up one time. V is TRBV6-1 and J is TRBJ2-7; 11 bases align to TRBD1. Germline V gene sequence: CDR1 MNHNS, CDR2 SASEGT. J lost 2 bases, V lost 4 bases, and 1 base had no gene match. This CDR3 spans 14 amino acids. CDR3 nucleotides: TGTGCCAGCAGTGCGGGACAGGGGGCCTACGAGCAGTACTTC. Protein: CASSAGQGAYEQYF.

The chain joins TRBV2 to TRBJ2-1; maybe TRBD1 (5 bases). V was cut by 7 bases and J by 5 bases, with 6 bases left in between. In germline, CDR1 is SNHLY, CDR2 FYNNEI. The CDR3 contains 11 residues. Here the CDR3 reads CASTGNNEQFF. CDR3 sequence (DNA): TGTGCCAGCACAGGGAACAATGAGCAGTTCTTC.

The DNA for the CDR3 is TGTGCCAGCAGCGGGGGGACAGGGGAACCCAATGAGCAGTTCTTC. Residues: CASSGGTGEPNEQFF. V usage is TRBV9 and J usage is TRBJ2-1, with 10 bases that match TRBD1. Trimming took 3 bases from V and 6 from J; bases not matched to a gene: 6. Germline V gene sequence: CDR1 SGDLS, CDR2 YYNGEE. The CDR3 sequence is 15 residues long.

The rearrangement joins TRBV15 to TRBJ2-7, with 9 positions matching TRBD1. Germline V gene lookup returns CDR1 LNHNV and CDR2 YYDKDF (reference sequence). The CDR3 is made up of 16 amino acids. After removal of 0 bases from V and 2 bases from J, the junction contained 5 bases not matched to a gene. CDR3 sequence: CATSRDDGTGPYEQYF. The CDR3 DNA follows: TGTGCCACCAGCAGAGATGATGGGACAGGGCCCTACGAGCAGTACTTC.

This clone has only a few counts. The CDR3 DNA follows: TGCGCCAGCAGCCCGGCCTTGGCCGGGGATGAGCAGTTCTTC. This sequence encodes CASSPALAGDEQFF. V is TRBV4-3 and J is TRBJ2-1; the D gene is possibly TRBD2 (5 bases). V shed 4 bases and J shed 8 bases, with 15 bases lying between them. Per germline, CDR1 LGHNA and CDR2 YSLEER. This CDR3 spans 14 amino acids.

About this clone: The same CDR3 is also encoded by other DNA sequences in this sample. The J gene is TRBJ2-7, the V gene TRBV5-1, with TRBD1 matching 7 bases. V dropped 1 base and J dropped 3; count of bases not matched to a gene: 1. From germline, CDR1 is SGHRS and CDR2 YFSETQ. CDR3 length: 13 amino acids. The CDR3 bases are TGCGCCAGCAGCTTGAACAGGGGCTACGAGCAGTACTTC. This sequence encodes CASSLNRGYEQYF.

The J gene is TRBJ2-4, the V gene TRBV30; 7 positions match TRBD1. CDR3 length equals 14 residues. Germline-derived CDR1 and CDR2 are GTSNPN and SVGIG (reference sequence). The DNA for the CDR3 is TGTGCTTCCCGGGACAGAATAGCCAAAAACATTCAGTACTTC. This codes for CASRDRIAKNIQYF.

The chain employs TRBV12-5 and TRBJ2-1; D tentatively reads TRBD1 or TRBD2 (5 bases each). CDR3 length: 11 residues. The germline gives CDR1 LGHNT, CDR2 FRNRAP. V was trimmed by 3 bases and J by 10 bases, leaving 7 bases between them. CDR3 bases: TGTGCTAGTGGTTTAGGGGAGGAGCAGTTCTTC. Its protein product is CASGLGEEQFF.

In its sample, this clone was seen a few times. The genes are TRBV27 and TRBJ2-7; D remains unclear. The CDR3 is 12 residues long. With 11 bases removed from V and 3 bases from J, the gap between germline ends came to 14 bases. Germline V lookup: CDR1 MNHEY, CDR2 SMNVEV (reference sequence). The CDR3 DNA is TGTGCCGTTCATGGTAGGAACTACGAGCAGTACTTC. Translated, it gives CAVHGRNYEQYF.

The gene calls are TRBV30 and TRBJ1-2; TRBD1 agrees at 8 bases. Germline V CDR1 and CDR2: GTSNPN, SVGIG (reference sequence). V trimming: 0 bases; J trimming: 3 bases; junction bases outside the gene matches: 3. CDR3 size: 14 residues. For the CDR3, the DNA is TGTGCCTGGAGTGTAGCAGGGGGCGACTATGGCTACACCTTC. Protein product: CAWSVAGGDYGYTF.

This clone was recorded a few times. The rearrangement uses TRBV5-6 and TRBJ2-1; 8 bases line up with TRBD2. Germline assignment: CDR1 SGHDT and CDR2 YYEEEE. V lost 3 bases and J lost 1; bases outside the gene matches: 15. This CDR3 is built from 19 residues. The CDR3 DNA follows: TGTGCCAGCAGCTCAAGACTCCCACCTATAGCGGGGTCCTACAATGAGCAGTTCTTC. It yields the protein CASSSRLPPIAGSYNEQFF.

V usage is TRBV7-3 and J usage is TRBJ2-5; D gene ambiguous. The CDR3 loop spans 13 amino acids. CDR1 and CDR2 (germline): SGHTA, FQGTGA. Trimming removed 0 bases from V and 3 bases from J, with 5 bases in between. CDR3 protein: CASSLTGKETQYF. CDR3 nucleotide sequence: TGTGCCAGCAGCTTAACGGGAAAAGAGACCCAGTACTTC.

V and J are TRBV13 and TRBJ2-2, with D perhaps given as TRBD1 or TRBD2 (6 bases each). The CDR3 runs to 14 residues. With 6 bases removed from V and 4 bases from J, the gap between germline ends came to 12 bases. Germline V gene lookup returns CDR1 PRHDT and CDR2 FYEKMQ (reference sequence). CDR3 loop: CASRSRGPTGELFF. The CDR3 DNA reads TGTGCCAGCAGATCCCGGGGGCCCACCGGGGAGCTGTTTTTT. The whole variable domain, filled in from reference TRBV13 and TRBJ2-2, reads AAGVIQSPRHLIKEKRETATLKCYPIPRHDTVYWYQQGPGQDPQFLISFYEKMQSDKGSIPDRFSAQQFSDYHSELNMSSLELGDSALYFCASRSRGPTGELFFGEGSRLTVL.

The rearrangement joins TRBV27 to TRBJ2-1, with a weak D call TRBD1 (5 bases). V gave up 7 bases and J gave up 10 bases, with 11 bases separating them. CDR3 length: 11 residues. Germline-derived CDR1 and CDR2 are MNHEY and SMNVEV (reference sequence). CDR3 amino acids: CASMGRQEQFF. CDR3 in DNA: TGTGCCAGCATGGGTCGACAGGAGCAGTTCTTC.

This clone has more than one count but fewer than ten. V is TRBV4-3 and J is TRBJ2-7; D is undetermined. V was cut by 0 bases and J by 0 bases, with 6 bases left in between. Germline V gene data show CDR1 as LGHNA and CDR2 as YSLEER. This CDR3 is 14 amino acids long. The CDR3, as DNA: TGCGCCAGCAGCCAAGAGGTCAGCTCCTACGAGCAGTACTTC. Protein: CASSQEVSSYEQYF.